One sample yielded the 32 T cell receptor beta chains listed below, sequenced in a study of T cell responses to AZD1222 COVID-19 vaccine. Clones were read by immunoSEQ multiplex PCR, and TCRdb kept only the in-frame ones, dropping some. The sample holds about 190,000 clones, 90% to 95% seen once. The material sequenced was peripheral blood, taken on day 0 of AZD1222 vaccination. Source of these receptors: an adult in good health.

The chain carries TRBV6-2 or TRBV6-3 and TRBJ2-7; 11 nucleotides match TRBD2. The CDR3 totals 15 residues. Germline V gives CDR1 MNHEY, CDR2 SVGEGT. V lost 4 bases and J lost 3; bases outside the gene matches: 5. CDR3 amino acids: CASSFRGLAVYEQYF. The DNA for the CDR3 is TGTGCCAGCAGTTTCAGGGGACTAGCGGTCTACGAGCAGTACTTC.

The chain combines TRBV13 with TRBJ2-2, with 11 bases fitting TRBD2. This CDR3 is 17 amino acids long. V was clipped by 0 bases and J by 4 bases; unmatched bases: 4. Germline CDR1 is PRHDT and CDR2 is FYEKMQ (reference sequence). CDR3 sequence reads: CASSLGSGTSGTGELFF. The CDR3 nucleotides are TGTGCCAGCAGCTTAGGCTCCGGGACTAGCGGCACCGGGGAGCTGTTTTTT.

The chain combines TRBV7-2 with TRBJ2-1; 10 bases agree with TRBD2. The CDR3 runs 16 residues. The V gene's germline CDR1 is SGHTA and CDR2 FQGNSA. Germline trimming cut 2 bases from V and 4 bases from J; bases unmatched to any gene: 5. The CDR3 coding sequence is TGTGCCAGCAGCTTATCACTAGCGGGGAGGTACAATGAGCAGTTCTTC. Translation: CASSLSLAGRYNEQFF. The full variable domain, completed using reference TRBV7-2 and TRBJ2-1, is GAGVSQSPSNKVTEKGKDVELRCDPISGHTALYWYRQSLGQGLEFLIYFQGNSAPDKSGLPSDRFSAERTGGSVSTLTIQRTQQEDSAVYLCASSLSLAGRYNEQFFGPGTRLTVL.

This rearrangement joins TRBV24-1 to TRBJ2-1; 9 positions agree with TRBD2. The CDR3 has 17 residues. V shed 3 bases, J shed 14 bases, and the junction held 19 bases outside the gene matches. Germline CDR1 is KGHDR and CDR2 is SFDVKD. CDR3 loop: CATSDASSGTIGGPEFF. CDR3 bases: TGTGCCACCAGTGATGCATCTAGCGGGACGATCGGGGGCCCGGAGTTCTTC.

The chain joins TRBV2 to TRBJ2-7; D uncertain. The V gene's germline CDR1 is SNHLY and CDR2 FYNNEI. The length of the CDR3 is 13 residues. V was trimmed by 3 bases and J by 3 bases, leaving 9 bases between them. The CDR3 sequence is CASSDGKYYEQYF. The CDR3 DNA reads as TGTGCCAGCAGTGATGGGAAGTACTACGAGCAGTACTTC.

CDR3 sequence (DNA): TGTGCCAGCAGAATACGGGACTCACACACCGGGGAGCTGTTTTTT. This sequence encodes CASRIRDSHTGELFF. The chain carries TRBV2 and TRBJ2-2; D is perhaps TRBD2 (6 bases). Germline V gene sequence: CDR1 SNHLY, CDR2 FYNNEI. Trimming stripped 6 bases from V and 3 bases from J, with 14 bases between. The CDR3 covers 15 residues.

This chain joins TRBV5-1 and TRBJ1-6; TRBD1 aligns across 7 bases. The CDR3 totals 16 residues. CDR1 is SGHRS and CDR2 is YFSETQ in the germline V gene. V dropped 2 bases and J dropped 0; count of bases not matched to a gene: 2. This CDR3 reads CASSLGGFSYNSPLHF. CDR3 DNA: TGCGCCAGCAGCTTAGGGGGCTTCTCCTATAATTCACCCCTCCACTTT.

J is TRBJ2-7 and V is TRBV27; D not certain. With 3 bases removed from V and 3 bases from J, the gap between germline ends came to 12 bases. This CDR3 contains 14 residues. Germline values: CDR1 MNHEY, CDR2 SMNVEV (reference sequence). CDR3 bases: TGTGCCAGCAGTTTGGCTCGGACCTTCTACGAGCAGTACTTC. Translating gives CASSLARTFYEQYF.

J is TRBJ2-2 and V is TRBV27, with no clear D. V shed 4 bases and J shed 5 bases, with 8 bases lying between them. The CDR3 contains 13 residues. Germline values: CDR1 MNHEY, CDR2 SMNVEV (reference sequence). The CDR3 loop is CASSYLETGELFF. CDR3 sequence (DNA): TGTGCCAGCAGTTACTTAGAAACCGGGGAGCTGTTTTTT.

J is TRBJ2-1 and V is TRBV10-3, with TRBD1 as a possible D gene (5 bases). The CDR3 sequence is 15 residues long. Germline V gene sequence: CDR1 ENHRY, CDR2 SYGVKD. The V and J ends lost 10 bases and 1 base respectively, with 17 bases between them. CDR3 DNA sequence: TGTGCCACCACGGGCTACCAGGGATCCTACAATGAGCAGTTCTTC. Translation gives CATTGYQGSYNEQFF.

The rearrangement links TRBV6-5 to TRBJ1-6, with TRBD1 matching 7 bases. The germline CDR1 and CDR2 sequences are MNHEY and SVGAGI. The CDR3 is 11 amino acids. Trimming at V came to 6 bases and at J to 10 bases, leaving 0 bases not matched to a gene. CDR3 amino acids: CASSRGSPLHF. DNA for the CDR3: TGTGCCAGCAGCAGGGGGTCACCCCTCCACTTT.

The CDR3 nucleotides read TGTGCCTGGAAAGGCGGTTTCACAGATACGCAGTATTTT. Residues: CAWKGGFTDTQYF. This chain links TRBV30 with TRBJ2-3; D unresolved. This CDR3 has 13 residues. With 4 bases removed from V and 2 bases from J, the gap between germline ends came to 10 bases. The V gene's germline CDR1 is GTSNPN and CDR2 SVGIG (reference sequence).

This chain joins TRBV28 and TRBJ2-3; 8 bases align to TRBD1. J was trimmed by 4 bases and V by 5 bases; bases with no gene match: 8. The CDR3 is 15 residues long. Germline CDR1 reads MDHEN; CDR2 reads SYDVKM. Here the CDR3 DNA reads TGTGCCAGCAGTGGAGACAGGGGTAGGTCAGATACGCAGTATTTT. Translation gives CASSGDRGRSDTQYF.

This clone appeared once. This chain links TRBV2 with TRBJ2-7, with 7 nucleotides matching TRBD1. This CDR3 comprises 13 residues. CDR1 is SNHLY and CDR2 is FYNNEI in the germline V gene. Trimming removed 4 bases from V and 2 bases from J; junction bases left unmatched: 2. CDR3 nucleotide sequence: TGTGCCAGCAGTGGGACAGGACCCTACGAGCAGTACTTC. As protein: CASSGTGPYEQYF.

The CDR3 DNA follows: TGTGCCAGTAGTATAGGGGAGAACTTTCCTCAGCCCCAGCATTTT. Protein sequence: CASSIGENFPQPQHF. The V gene is TRBV19, the J gene TRBJ1-5; D is ambiguous. Per the germline V gene, CDR1 is LNHDA and CDR2 is SQIVND (reference sequence). The ends were cut back, 1 base at V and 6 bases at J, with 13 bases in the middle. This CDR3 is 15 amino acids long.

The gene calls are TRBV27 and TRBJ1-1; the D is unclear. V was clipped by 3 bases and J by 4 bases, with 12 bases between them. The CDR3 covers 14 residues. Germline V gene sequence: CDR1 MNHEY, CDR2 SMNVEV (reference sequence). The CDR3 loop reads CASSLTTYPTEAFF. The CDR3 bases are TGTGCCAGCAGTTTGACCACGTATCCCACTGAAGCTTTCTTT.

The gene calls are TRBV12-2 and TRBJ1-1; the table calls TRBD1, which could not be checked here. TRBV12-2 is deemed a pseudogene. CDR3 length: 14 residues. CDR3 in amino acids: CASRSSRKGAQAFF. Here the CDR3 DNA reads TGTGCAAGTCGCTCCTCCCGGAAAGGGGCCCAAGCTTTCTTT.

This chain uses TRBV5-6 with TRBJ1-2, with D unclear. V lost 3 bases and J 4 bases, leaving 13 bases between the germline ends. The CDR3 extends over 14 amino acids. Germline V gene data show CDR1 as SGHDT and CDR2 as YYEEEE. The CDR3 spells CASSSPGFGYGYTF. In nucleotides, the CDR3 is TGTGCCAGCAGCTCCCCCGGGTTTGGCTATGGCTACACCTTC.

In this sample, this clone turned up a few times. The chain carries TRBV9 and TRBJ2-7; 8 nucleotides line up with TRBD2. The germline V gene encodes CDR1 SGDLS and CDR2 YYNGEE. This CDR3 has 15 amino acids. The V and J ends lost 0 bases and 5 bases, in that order; junction bases with no gene match: 7. CDR3 coding DNA: TGTGCCAGCAGCGTAGCGCAGCGGGGGACCGACGAGCAGTACTTC. It specifies CASSVAQRGTDEQYF.

The rearrangement uses TRBV18 and TRBJ1-5; no reliable D call. The V end lost 6 bases, the J end lost 4 bases, and 10 bases lay between the germline ends. The germline CDR1 and CDR2 sequences are KGHSH and LQKENI. There are 13 residues in the CDR3. The CDR3 nucleotides are TGTGCCAGCTCCCCAAGTCGGAATCAGCCCCAGCATTTT. Amino acid sequence: CASSPSRNQPQHF.

V usage is TRBV28 and J usage is TRBJ2-7; either TRBD1 or TRBD2 may fit D (5 bases each). The germline gives CDR1 MDHEN, CDR2 SYDVKM. V was cut by 5 bases and J by 4 bases, with 12 bases left in between. The CDR3 extends over 13 amino acids. The CDR3 region has the DNA TGTGCCAGCAGTCCCGCCGAGGGGTACGAGCAGTACTTC. Amino acids: CASSPAEGYEQYF.

V usage is TRBV5-4 and J usage is TRBJ2-5; unclear D gene. The CDR3 covers 14 residues. V lost 0 bases and J 2 bases, leaving 8 bases between the germline ends. Germline loops: CDR1 SGHNT, CDR2 YYREEE (reference sequence). The CDR3 sequence is CASSLGLVQETQYF. The DNA for the CDR3 is TGTGCCAGCAGCTTGGGCTTGGTTCAAGAGACCCAGTACTTC.

This clone showed up just once. This chain connects TRBV30 to TRBJ1-2; D is ambiguous. V dropped 0 bases and J dropped 8 bases, with 16 bases sitting between them. Germline CDR1 reads GTSNPN; CDR2 reads SVGIG (reference sequence). This CDR3 spans 14 amino acids. The CDR3 region has the DNA TGTGCCTGGAGTGTAGGGCCCCTGCGACGGGGCTACACCTTC. It specifies CAWSVGPLRRGYTF.

The chain is built from TRBV27 and TRBJ1-1; D gene uncertain. Germline V gene lookup returns CDR1 MNHEY and CDR2 SMNVEV (reference sequence). Trimming removed 1 base from V and 1 base from J, with 4 bases in between. This CDR3 contains 13 residues. The CDR3 reads CASSLWGNTEAFF. The CDR3 nucleotides read TGTGCCAGCAGTTTATGGGGGAACACTGAAGCTTTCTTT.

The chain joins TRBV5-1 to TRBJ1-5, with D maybe TRBD1 (6 bases). V was pared by 4 bases and J by 4 bases, with 15 bases between. CDR1 is SGHRS and CDR2 is YFSETQ in the germline V gene. The CDR3 is made up of 15 amino acids. The CDR3 coding sequence is TGCGCCAGCAGCCAAACAGGGCTTAAGAATCAGCCCCAGCATTTT. This translates into CASSQTGLKNQPQHF.

The J gene is TRBJ2-7, the V gene TRBV5-5; tentative D call: TRBD2 (6 bases). CDR3 size: 13 residues. The germline V and J ends were trimmed by 4 bases and 3 bases, with 11 bases remaining between them. The germline V gene has CDR1 SGHKS and CDR2 YYEKEE (reference sequence). CDR3 DNA sequence: TGTGCCAGCAGCAAACCGGGAGACTACGAGCAGTACTTC. Translation gives CASSKPGDYEQYF.

The J gene is TRBJ2-7, the V gene TRBV9; D gene uncertain. The CDR3 is 13 residues long. Germline CDR1 SGDLS, CDR2 YYNGEE. Trimming stripped 3 bases from V and 0 bases from J, with 7 bases between. In DNA, the CDR3 is TGTGCCAGCAGCGCCTCCGGCTCCTACGAGCAGTACTTC. Residues: CASSASGSYEQYF.

The V gene is TRBV6-5, the J gene TRBJ2-5; 8 bases agree with TRBD2. The CDR3 consists of 15 residues. J lost 5 bases, V lost 4 bases, and 9 bases had no gene match. Looked up from germline, CDR1 is MNHEY and CDR2 is SVGAGI. In DNA form, the CDR3 reads TGTGCCAGCAGTTTATATAGCGGGGAGCTGGAGACCCAGTACTTC. Translation: CASSLYSGELETQYF.

CDR3 sequence (DNA): TGTGCCGTACTTGGGGGGACAGATACGCAGTATTTT. Its protein is CAVLGGTDTQYF. V and J are TRBV2 and TRBJ2-3, with D maybe TRBD2 (6 bases). From germline, CDR1 is SNHLY and CDR2 FYNNEI. V lost 11 bases, J lost 3 bases, and 12 bases lay in between. The CDR3 spans 12 residues.

This chain uses TRBV5-1 with TRBJ2-6, with 7 bases that match TRBD1. This CDR3 region has 16 residues. CDR1 is SGHRS, CDR2 YFSETQ, per germline. V was clipped by 6 bases and J by 2 bases; unmatched bases: 8. Here the CDR3 DNA reads TGCGCCAGCACAAAAGGAAGGGGGCCTGGGGCCAACGTCCTGACTTTC. Translated: CASTKGRGPGANVLTF.

The rearrangement uses TRBV9 and TRBJ2-1, with D unresolved. Germline values: CDR1 SGDLS, CDR2 YYNGEE. The CDR3 extends over 13 amino acids. Trimming pared 0 bases from V and 8 bases from J, leaving 9 bases between. DNA for the CDR3: TGTGCCAGCAGCGTAGGCCCACTCGATGAGCAGTTCTTC. Amino acid sequence: CASSVGPLDEQFF.

The V call is TRBV10-3, the J call TRBJ1-2; a possible D gene is TRBD1 (5 bases). Deletions cut 0 bases from V and 0 bases from J, with 8 bases between. The CDR3 sequence is 15 residues long. CDR1 is ENHRY and CDR2 is SYGVKD in the germline V gene. The CDR3 DNA is TGTGCCATCAGTGAGTCCAGACAGTCTAACTATGGCTACACCTTC. This codes for CAISESRQSNYGYTF.